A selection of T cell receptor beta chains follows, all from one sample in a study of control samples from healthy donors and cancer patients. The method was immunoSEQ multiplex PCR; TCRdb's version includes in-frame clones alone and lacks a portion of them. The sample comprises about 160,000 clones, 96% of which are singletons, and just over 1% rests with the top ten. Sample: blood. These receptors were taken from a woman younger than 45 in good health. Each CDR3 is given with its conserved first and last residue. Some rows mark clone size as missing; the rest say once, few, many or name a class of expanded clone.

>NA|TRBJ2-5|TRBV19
CASSIFRQSQETQYF
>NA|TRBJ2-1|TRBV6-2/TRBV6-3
CASSSPLAGAYNEQFF
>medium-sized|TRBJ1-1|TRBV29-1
CSVATGEGTEAFF
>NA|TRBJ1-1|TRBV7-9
CASSLDSMNTEAFF
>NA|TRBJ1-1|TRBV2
CASSPWSGPNTEAFF
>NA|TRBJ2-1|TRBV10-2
CASSDPGTSGINEQFF
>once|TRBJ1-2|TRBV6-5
CASTGTGKGGYTF
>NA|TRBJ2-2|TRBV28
CASRFSGMNTGELFF
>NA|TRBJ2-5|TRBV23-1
CASIFLTWRETQYF
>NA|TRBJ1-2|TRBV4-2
CASSQERLNYGYTF
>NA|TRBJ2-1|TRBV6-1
CASSETSGMIHPPFF
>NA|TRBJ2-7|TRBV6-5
CASSPGYDYEQYF
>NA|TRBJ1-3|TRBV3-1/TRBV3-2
CASSQGWVSGNTIYF
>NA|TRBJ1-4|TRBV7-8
CASSSENSFNEKLFF
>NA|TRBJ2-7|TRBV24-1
CATSDFQGGSYEQYF
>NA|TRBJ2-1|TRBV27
CASSLLAGGLNEQFF
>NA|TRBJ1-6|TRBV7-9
CASSPLSVQGTYNSPLHF
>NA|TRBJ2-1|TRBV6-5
CASSQLAGGVREQFF
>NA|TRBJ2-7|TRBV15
CATSRDHSVLYEQYF
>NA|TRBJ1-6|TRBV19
CASSIVPPRWSEAPLHF
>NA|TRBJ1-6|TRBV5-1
CASSPDTYNSPLHF
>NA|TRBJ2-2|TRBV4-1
CASSLWDTGELFF
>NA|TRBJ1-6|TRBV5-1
CASSLVARTSSYNSPLHF
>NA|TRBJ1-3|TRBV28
CASSLDQSPGNTIYF
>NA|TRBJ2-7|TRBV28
CASSLFPLSYEQYF
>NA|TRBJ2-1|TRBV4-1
CASSQPLAGRTNKIF
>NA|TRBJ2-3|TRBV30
CAWGFQDTQYF
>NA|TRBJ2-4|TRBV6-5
CASSPHNRGQEYF
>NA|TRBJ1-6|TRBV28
CASRDWTGINSPLHF
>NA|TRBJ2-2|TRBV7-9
CASSNGPHTAPNTGELFF
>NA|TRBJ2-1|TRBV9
CASSVAHLLAEQFF